These 32 T cell receptor beta chains were all obtained from the same sample, sequenced in a study of CD8 T cells in ankylosing spondylitis. Using its own MiXCR run on the 5' RACE reads, TCRdb lists one record per CDR3 protein. The table records around 330,000 distinct CDR3 sequences, around a tenth of them present only once. The material sequenced was blood, either unsorted or a sorted T cell fraction (not recorded which). These TCRs come from a female donor with ankylosing spondylitis or in good health (not recorded which).

As regards this clonotype: Compared with germline, one end of the junction differs, possibly owing to a read error. The chain employs TRBV5-1 and TRBJ2-4; 8 positions agree with TRBD1. In germline, CDR1 is SGHRS, CDR2 YFSETQ. The length of the CDR3 is 15 residues. The CDR3 loop reads CASSTRQGTLDIQHF. CDR3 in DNA: TGCGCCAGCAGCACCCGACAGGGGACCCTTGACATTCAGCACTTC.

The genes are TRBV6-2 or TRBV6-3 and TRBJ1-5, with D tentatively TRBD1 (6 bases). The germline CDR1 and CDR2 sequences are MNHEY and SVGEGT. CDR3 length equals 14 residues. Deletions cut 4 bases from V and 7 bases from J, with 14 bases between. Here the CDR3 reads CASSSVGAGQPQHF. The CDR3 coding sequence is TGTGCCAGCAGTTCCGTGGGGGCAGGCCAGCCCCAGCATTTT.

V gene TRBV3-1 combines with J gene TRBJ1-4; a weak D match, TRBD1 (5 bases). With 8 bases removed from V and 6 bases from J, the gap between germline ends came to 19 bases. The CDR3 is 15 residues long. Germline CDR1 and CDR2: LGHDT and YNNKEL (reference sequence). The CDR3 protein is CASGGRGTGYEKLFF. DNA of the CDR3: TGTGCCAGCGGGGGACGAGGGACGGGTTATGAAAAACTGTTTTTT.

This clonotype appeared a few times. V is TRBV5-1 and J is TRBJ2-4; D may be TRBD2 (6 bases). From germline, CDR1 is SGHRS and CDR2 YFSETQ. V lost 4 bases to trimming and J lost 11 bases, with 19 bases between them. CDR3 length equals 14 residues. CDR3 sequence: CASSPGYPGGVQYF. The CDR3, as DNA: TGCGCCAGCAGCCCTGGATACCCCGGAGGGGTTCAGTACTTC.

This sequence joins TRBV5-4 and TRBJ2-2, with D perhaps matching TRBD1 or TRBD2 (5 bases each). With 0 bases removed from V and 5 bases from J, the gap between germline ends came to 11 bases. The CDR3 covers 15 residues. Germline CDR1 and CDR2: SGHNT and YYREEE (reference sequence). CDR3 DNA: TGTGCCAGCAGCTTGGGGGACCCAGGGACCGGGGAGCTGTTTTTT. It yields the protein CASSLGDPGTGELFF.

This clonotype was seen at least ten times. The chain recombines TRBV20-1 with TRBJ2-2, with 9 positions matching TRBD2. Germline CDR1 DFQATT, CDR2 SNEGSKA (reference sequence). Germline trimming cut 7 bases from V and 7 bases from J; bases unmatched to any gene: 7. The CDR3 length is 13 residues. Here the CDR3 DNA reads TGCAGTGGGTCTAGCGGGAACTACGGGGAGCTGTTTTTT. Translation gives CSGSSGNYGELFF.

This clonotype was observed at least ten times. This rearrangement joins TRBV7-3 to TRBJ1-3; a possible D gene is TRBD1 (5 bases). This CDR3 region has 17 residues. The V gene lost 1 base and the J gene lost 0 bases, with 13 bases spanning the gap. Looked up from germline, CDR1 is SGHTA and CDR2 is FQGTGA. Written as DNA, the CDR3 is TGTGCCAGCAGCTTAAATCCGGGACCGAACTCTGGAAACACCATATATTTT. This encodes CASSLNPGPNSGNTIYF.

This clonotype was seen at least ten times. V is TRBV20-1 and J is TRBJ2-1; D uncertain. Trimming cost V 5 bases and J 4 bases, with 3 bases left between them. The CDR3 runs 10 residues. Germline V lookup: CDR1 DFQATT, CDR2 SNEGSKA (reference sequence). The CDR3 region is CSAEYNEQFF. The CDR3 DNA follows: TGCAGTGCTGAGTACAATGAGCAGTTCTTC.

The chain couples TRBV7-2 to TRBJ1-4; tentative D call: TRBD1 (6 bases). This CDR3 has 16 residues. Trimming stripped 6 bases from V and 0 bases from J, with 14 bases between. From germline, CDR1 is SGHTA and CDR2 FQGNSA. The CDR3 bases are TGTGCCAGCAGAAGAGAAGGGACATCAACTAATGAAAAACTGTTTTTT. It codes for CASRREGTSTNEKLFF.

Only a few counts were recorded for this clonotype. J is TRBJ1-1 and V is TRBV7-9, with 10 nucleotides matching TRBD1. The CDR3 has 13 amino acids. V lost 0 bases to trimming and J lost 11 bases; unmatched junction nucleotides: 3. CDR1 SEHNR and CDR2 FQNEAQ come from the germline V gene (reference sequence). CDR3: CASSLAGTGEAFF. The CDR3 DNA reads as TGTGCCAGCAGCTTAGCGGGGACAGGGGAGGCTTTCTTT.

This clonotype appeared many times. The genes are TRBV18 and TRBJ2-6, with 10 bases identical to TRBD1. Per the germline V gene, CDR1 is KGHSH and CDR2 is LQKENI. This CDR3 region has 18 residues. V was clipped by 0 bases and J by 1 base; unmatched bases: 3. The CDR3 DNA follows: TGTGCCAGCTCACCACCGGGACAGGGGATTTCTGGGGCCAACGTCCTGACTTTC. This translates into CASSPPGQGISGANVLTF.

The J gene is TRBJ1-5, the V gene TRBV15, with D tentatively TRBD1 (5 bases). This CDR3 region has 17 residues. Trimming shortened V by 1 base and J by 0 bases, and 13 bases separated the two germline ends. Germline loops: CDR1 LNHNV, CDR2 YYDKDF (reference sequence). CDR3 protein: CATSRVRVSDSNQPQHF. CDR3 nucleotides: TGTGCCACCAGCAGAGTCAGGGTCTCAGATAGCAATCAGCCCCAGCATTTT.

The chain couples TRBV6-2 or TRBV6-3 to TRBJ1-2; 7 positions agree with TRBD1. The CDR3 length is 13 residues. Per germline, CDR1 MNHEY and CDR2 SVGEGT. V lost 4 bases and J lost 6; bases outside the gene matches: 5. CDR3 in amino acids: CASSLPDRDGYTF. The CDR3 coding sequence is TGTGCCAGCAGTTTACCCGACAGGGATGGCTACACCTTC.

The genes are TRBV10-2 and TRBJ2-2; weak D call: TRBD2 (5 bases). CDR3 length equals 15 residues. Germline CDR1 reads WSHSY; CDR2 reads SAAADI. Trimming removed 6 bases at V and 3 bases at J, with 14 bases between. For the CDR3, the DNA is TGCGCCAGCAGGGCGAGCGGTACCTACACCGGGGAGCTGTTTTTT. This translates into CASRASGTYTGELFF.

This clonotype has ten or more counts. The V gene is TRBV20-1, the J gene TRBJ2-5, with no clear D. The CDR3 loop spans 13 amino acids. V lost 6 bases and J 7 bases, leaving 18 bases between the germline ends. Germline V gene data show CDR1 as DFQATT and CDR2 as SNEGSKA (reference sequence). CDR3 sequence reads: CSALGGFDGTQYF. The CDR3 DNA is TGCAGTGCCTTAGGTGGTTTCGATGGGACCCAGTACTTC.

The sample holds many counts of this clonotype. This rearrangement joins TRBV19 to TRBJ2-1; 12 bases fit TRBD2. There are 15 residues in the CDR3. Trimming removed 6 bases from V and 7 bases from J; junction bases left unmatched: 7. Germline V CDR1 and CDR2: LNHDA, SQIVND (reference sequence). The CDR3 region has the DNA TGTGCCAGTAGCCTAGCGGGAGGGCCTAGAAATGAGCAGTTCTTC. Translating it yields CASSLAGGPRNEQFF.

In DNA, the CDR3 is TGTGCCAGCAGCTTAGCGCGGGGCCGGCCCTACAATGAGCAGTTCTTC. Protein sequence: CASSLARGRPYNEQFF. The V gene is TRBV7-2, the J gene TRBJ2-1; a weak D match, TRBD2 (6 bases). Trimming stripped 0 bases from V and 2 bases from J, with 11 bases between. CDR3 length equals 16 residues. The germline gives CDR1 SGHTA, CDR2 FQGNSA.

Ten or more counts support this clonotype. The chain combines TRBV7-2 with TRBJ2-2; D unresolved. The V end lost 0 bases, the J end lost 5 bases, and 16 bases lay between the germline ends. The CDR3 has 17 amino acids. Germline assignment: CDR1 SGHTA and CDR2 FQGNSA. As DNA, the CDR3 is TGTGCCAGCAGCTTAGCGGCCCTAAGCCGTAAGACCGGGGAGCTGTTTTTT. It encodes CASSLAALSRKTGELFF.

CDR3 residues: CASSESAGAASSYNEQFF. DNA of the CDR3: TGTGCCAGCAGTGAATCAGCGGGGGCAGCCAGCTCCTACAATGAGCAGTTCTTC. The chain joins TRBV2 to TRBJ2-1; 8 bases line up with TRBD2. The junction had 9 bases not matched to a gene; V was cut back by 2 bases and J by 0 bases. The CDR3 runs to 18 residues. Germline V lookup: CDR1 SNHLY, CDR2 FYNNEI.

The chain recombines TRBV27 with TRBJ2-1; D is ambiguous. The germline V and J ends were trimmed by 0 bases and 7 bases, with 7 bases remaining between them. This CDR3 region has 13 residues. Germline CDR1 MNHEY, CDR2 SMNVEV (reference sequence). CDR3 sequence (DNA): TGTGCCAGCAGTTTATCGACAAGGAATGAGCAGTTCTTC. The encoded protein is CASSLSTRNEQFF.

The rearrangement uses TRBV2 and TRBJ1-5; possible D gene TRBD1, 6 bases. The CDR3 sequence is 18 residues long. CDR1 is SNHLY and CDR2 is FYNNEI in the germline V gene. V was cut by 11 bases and J by 10 bases, with 36 bases left in between. The CDR3 nucleotides read TGTGCCTTCTGTTTAGTTCTTGGGGGGGCCCCACAAACCGGCCCCCAGCATTTT. Protein sequence: CAFCLVLGGAPQTGPQHF. The variable domain in full, completed from reference TRBV2 and TRBJ1-5, reads EPEVTQTPSHQVTQMGQEVILRCVPISNHLYFYWYRQILGQKVEFLVSFYNNEISEKSEIFDDQFSVERPDGSNFTLKIRSTKLEDSAMYFCAFCLVLGGAPQTGPQHFGDGTRLSIL.

V gene TRBV21-1 combines with J gene TRBJ2-7; the D call TRBD1 from the table was never checked on the DNA. TRBV21-1 is a recognized pseudogene. The CDR3 is made up of 11 amino acids. The CDR3 here is CASDRGQKEHF. The CDR3 DNA is TGTGCCAGCGACCGAGGACAGAAAGAGCACTTC.

The table lists this clonotype with many counts. The chain recombines TRBV28 with TRBJ2-7; D call uncertain. The CDR3 contains 13 residues. Per germline, CDR1 MDHEN and CDR2 SYDVKM. The V gene lost 5 bases and the J gene lost 2 bases, with 10 bases spanning the gap. DNA for the CDR3: TGTGCCAGCAGTACCTACCGCCCCTACGAGCAGTACTTC. Protein sequence: CASSTYRPYEQYF.

This clonotype has just a few counts. V and J are TRBV2 and TRBJ2-2; no clear D. Trimming removed 4 bases from V and 5 bases from J, with 14 bases in between. Germline loops: CDR1 SNHLY, CDR2 FYNNEI. CDR3 length: 15 amino acids. CDR3 sequence reads: CASSVSSTRTGELFF. The CDR3 nucleotides read TGTGCCAGCAGTGTCTCCAGTACCAGAACCGGGGAGCTGTTTTTT.

The J gene is TRBJ2-2, the V gene TRBV7-2, with a tentative D call TRBD1 (5 bases). Germline CDR1 reads SGHTA; CDR2 reads FQGNSA. CDR3 length: 12 amino acids. V lost 10 bases and J 0 bases, leaving 6 bases between the germline ends. CDR3 bases: TGTGCCACAGGGCCGAACACCGGGGAGCTGTTTTTT. As protein: CATGPNTGELFF.

The table lists this clonotype with many counts. This chain links TRBV6-1 with TRBJ2-2, with D perhaps TRBD1 (6 bases). Deletions cut 2 bases from V and 9 bases from J, with 13 bases between. The CDR3 contains 14 residues. CDR1 and CDR2 from the germline V gene are MNHNS and SASEGT. The CDR3 region is CASSEKTRGWELFF. The CDR3 DNA reads TGTGCCAGCAGTGAAAAGACAAGGGGGTGGGAGCTGTTTTTT.

The V call is TRBV19, the J call TRBJ2-3; D perhaps matches TRBD1 (6 bases). The CDR3 contains 15 residues. Trimming pared 3 bases from V and 0 bases from J, leaving 10 bases between. Germline assignment: CDR1 LNHDA and CDR2 SQIVND (reference sequence). CDR3 loop: CASSIGQSSTDTQYF. CDR3 DNA: TGTGCCAGTAGTATCGGACAGTCAAGCACAGATACGCAGTATTTT. Supplemented by reference TRBV19 and TRBJ2-3, the full variable domain reads DGGITQSPKYLFRKEGQNVTLSCEQNLNHDAMYWYRQDPGQGLRLIYYSQIVNDFQKGDIAEGYSVSREKKESFPLTVTSAQKNPTAFYLCASSIGQSSTDTQYFGPGTRLTVL.

This clonotype was recorded at least ten times. The chain couples TRBV20-1 to TRBJ2-4; D not resolved. Trimming left V 5 bases short and J 3 bases short, with 11 bases between. The length of the CDR3 is 13 residues. Germline V gene sequence: CDR1 DFQATT, CDR2 SNEGSKA (reference sequence). This CDR3 is CSAAPPVKNIQYF. CDR3 DNA sequence: TGCAGTGCTGCCCCCCCTGTCAAAAACATTCAGTACTTC.

This clonotype occurred many times. The chain links TRBV5-1 to TRBJ2-1, with D uncertain. The CDR3 is 14 residues long. Germline V gene sequence: CDR1 SGHRS, CDR2 YFSETQ. Trimming pared 0 bases from V and 8 bases from J, leaving 12 bases between. CDR3 nucleotide sequence: TGCGCCAGCAGCTTGGGGGTGACTGTTTATGAGCAGTTCTTC. Amino acid sequence: CASSLGVTVYEQFF.

This clonotype was found many times. V gene TRBV7-6 combines with J gene TRBJ1-1, with D possibly TRBD1 on 5 matching bases. CDR1 SGHVS and CDR2 FNYEAQ come from the germline V gene. V lost 4 bases and J lost 0, with 21 bases in between. The length of the CDR3 is 18 residues. The CDR3 bases are TGTGCCAGCAGCTCCCTAGTCGGGACCTCGGGGATGAACACTGAAGCTTTCTTT. Its translation: CASSSLVGTSGMNTEAFF.

The chain is built from TRBV4-2 and TRBJ2-7; D gene unclear. V shed 4 bases and J shed 2 bases, with 9 bases lying between them. The V gene's germline CDR1 is LGHNA and CDR2 YNFKEQ. The CDR3 runs to 13 residues. CDR3 coding DNA: TGTGCCAGCAGCCCAGAGGTGCCCTACGAGCAGTACTTC. This translates into CASSPEVPYEQYF.

This clonotype was found many times. The genes are TRBV10-3 and TRBJ2-2; perhaps TRBD2 as D (5 bases). CDR1 ENHRY and CDR2 SYGVKD come from the germline V gene. The CDR3 runs 16 residues. V dropped 6 bases and J dropped 5 bases, with 19 bases sitting between them. CDR3 sequence reads: CAISERARIQTGELFF. The CDR3 DNA reads TGTGCCATCAGCGAGAGGGCGAGGATACAGACCGGGGAGCTGTTTTTT.